These T cell receptor beta chains were read from a single sample in a study of cytomegalovirus exposure and HLA in healthy donors. TCRdb's table, derived via immunoSEQ multiplex PCR, lists solely in-frame clones and lacks some. This table holds about 300,000 clones, 86% found once. Material: PBMCs. Every receptor here comes from a man aged 35-49 years in good health and CMV-seropositive. Each CDR3 is given with its conserved first and last residue. D genes are given only for firm matches. Expanded clones get a size class; other rows say once, few or many, or leave the size out.

DNA: TGTGCCAGCAGTCCCGGCCAGGGGATCTTAAACTATGGCTACACCTTC
CDR3: CASSPGQGILNYGYTF
D: -
J: TRBJ1-2
size: few
V: TRBV6-6

DNA: TGTGCCAGCAGTCCCCTAGCGTCCTACAATGAGCAGTTCTTC
CDR3: CASSPLASYNEQFF
D: -
J: TRBJ2-1
size: -
V: TRBV6-5

DNA: TGTGCCAGCAGGGACAGGGGGGACACTGAAGCTTTCTTT
CDR3: CASRDRGDTEAFF
D: TRBD1
J: TRBJ1-1
size: -
V: TRBV6-5

DNA: TGTGCCAGCAGCCCCCAAACAGGGCTGAGGAACACTGAAGCTTTCTTT
CDR3: CASSPQTGLRNTEAFF
D: -
J: TRBJ1-1
size: -
V: TRBV7-3

DNA: TGTGCCAGCCGCCATCCAAGCCCTAGTGGCTACACCTTC
CDR3: CASRHPSPSGYTF
D: -
J: TRBJ1-2
size: -
V: TRBV2

DNA: TGCGCCAGCAGCTTCAACCAAGAGACCCAGTACTTC
CDR3: CASSFNQETQYF
D: -
J: TRBJ2-5
size: once
V: TRBV5-1

DNA: TGTGCCAGCAGTGAAGCTGGTGGACATTACGAGCAGTACTTC
CDR3: CASSEAGGHYEQYF
D: -
J: TRBJ2-7
size: -
V: TRBV2

DNA: TGTGCCAGCAACATACAGGGAGCCGGGAGGACTGAAGCTTTCTTT
CDR3: CASNIQGAGRTEAFF
D: -
J: TRBJ1-1
size: -
V: TRBV27

DNA: TGTGCCAGCAGTTTAGGCAGGGGTGGCTATGGCTACACCTTC
CDR3: CASSLGRGGYGYTF
D: -
J: TRBJ1-2
size: -
V: TRBV27

DNA: TGCGCCAGCAGCCCTGGGGCCTTAGAGACCCAGTACTTC
CDR3: CASSPGALETQYF
D: -
J: TRBJ2-5
size: -
V: TRBV5-1

DNA: TGTGCCAGCAGCTTGTGGTCAGCGGGAGTGCCAGATACGCAGTATTTT
CDR3: CASSLWSAGVPDTQYF
D: TRBD2
J: TRBJ2-3
size: -
V: TRBV5-8

DNA: TGTGCCATCAGTATCGGGACAGGGACCAACGAGCAGTACTTC
CDR3: CAISIGTGTNEQYF
D: TRBD1
J: TRBJ2-7
size: -
V: TRBV10-3

DNA: TGTGCCAGCAGCTTAGTGGCATCCTACGAGCAGTACTTC
CDR3: CASSLVASYEQYF
D: -
J: TRBJ2-7
size: -
V: TRBV7-9

DNA: TGTGCCAGCCAACACAGGGAAGCCTACGAGCAGTACTTC
CDR3: CASQHREAYEQYF
D: -
J: TRBJ2-7
size: -
V: TRBV2